The source of this T cell receptor beta chain is a study of molecular identifiers for immune sequencing clone quantification. About this clonotype: Its ends do not fully match the called genes, so a read error is possible.

The germline gives CDR1 PRHDT, CDR2 FYEKMQ (reference sequence). The CDR3 extends over 16 amino acids. TCRdb reprocessed the PCR reads via MiXCR and lists one record per CDR3 protein. The sample holds around 460,000 distinct CDR3 sequences, about a fifth seen once. The sequence was collected from a human donor in good health. Some libraries in this study had Jurkat cell RNA spiked in. The chain joins TRBV13 to TRBJ1-2; perhaps TRBD1 as D (5 bases). Sequenced material: naive CD8+ T cells from blood, with Jurkat cell RNA spiked in. The subset here: FACS-sorted CD8+CD4-CCR7+CD45RA+ naive T cells. CDR3 region: CASCLGLGALDYGYTF. Written as DNA, the CDR3 is TGTGCCAGCTGCTTAGGCCTAGGGGCCCTGGACTATGGCTACACCTTC.